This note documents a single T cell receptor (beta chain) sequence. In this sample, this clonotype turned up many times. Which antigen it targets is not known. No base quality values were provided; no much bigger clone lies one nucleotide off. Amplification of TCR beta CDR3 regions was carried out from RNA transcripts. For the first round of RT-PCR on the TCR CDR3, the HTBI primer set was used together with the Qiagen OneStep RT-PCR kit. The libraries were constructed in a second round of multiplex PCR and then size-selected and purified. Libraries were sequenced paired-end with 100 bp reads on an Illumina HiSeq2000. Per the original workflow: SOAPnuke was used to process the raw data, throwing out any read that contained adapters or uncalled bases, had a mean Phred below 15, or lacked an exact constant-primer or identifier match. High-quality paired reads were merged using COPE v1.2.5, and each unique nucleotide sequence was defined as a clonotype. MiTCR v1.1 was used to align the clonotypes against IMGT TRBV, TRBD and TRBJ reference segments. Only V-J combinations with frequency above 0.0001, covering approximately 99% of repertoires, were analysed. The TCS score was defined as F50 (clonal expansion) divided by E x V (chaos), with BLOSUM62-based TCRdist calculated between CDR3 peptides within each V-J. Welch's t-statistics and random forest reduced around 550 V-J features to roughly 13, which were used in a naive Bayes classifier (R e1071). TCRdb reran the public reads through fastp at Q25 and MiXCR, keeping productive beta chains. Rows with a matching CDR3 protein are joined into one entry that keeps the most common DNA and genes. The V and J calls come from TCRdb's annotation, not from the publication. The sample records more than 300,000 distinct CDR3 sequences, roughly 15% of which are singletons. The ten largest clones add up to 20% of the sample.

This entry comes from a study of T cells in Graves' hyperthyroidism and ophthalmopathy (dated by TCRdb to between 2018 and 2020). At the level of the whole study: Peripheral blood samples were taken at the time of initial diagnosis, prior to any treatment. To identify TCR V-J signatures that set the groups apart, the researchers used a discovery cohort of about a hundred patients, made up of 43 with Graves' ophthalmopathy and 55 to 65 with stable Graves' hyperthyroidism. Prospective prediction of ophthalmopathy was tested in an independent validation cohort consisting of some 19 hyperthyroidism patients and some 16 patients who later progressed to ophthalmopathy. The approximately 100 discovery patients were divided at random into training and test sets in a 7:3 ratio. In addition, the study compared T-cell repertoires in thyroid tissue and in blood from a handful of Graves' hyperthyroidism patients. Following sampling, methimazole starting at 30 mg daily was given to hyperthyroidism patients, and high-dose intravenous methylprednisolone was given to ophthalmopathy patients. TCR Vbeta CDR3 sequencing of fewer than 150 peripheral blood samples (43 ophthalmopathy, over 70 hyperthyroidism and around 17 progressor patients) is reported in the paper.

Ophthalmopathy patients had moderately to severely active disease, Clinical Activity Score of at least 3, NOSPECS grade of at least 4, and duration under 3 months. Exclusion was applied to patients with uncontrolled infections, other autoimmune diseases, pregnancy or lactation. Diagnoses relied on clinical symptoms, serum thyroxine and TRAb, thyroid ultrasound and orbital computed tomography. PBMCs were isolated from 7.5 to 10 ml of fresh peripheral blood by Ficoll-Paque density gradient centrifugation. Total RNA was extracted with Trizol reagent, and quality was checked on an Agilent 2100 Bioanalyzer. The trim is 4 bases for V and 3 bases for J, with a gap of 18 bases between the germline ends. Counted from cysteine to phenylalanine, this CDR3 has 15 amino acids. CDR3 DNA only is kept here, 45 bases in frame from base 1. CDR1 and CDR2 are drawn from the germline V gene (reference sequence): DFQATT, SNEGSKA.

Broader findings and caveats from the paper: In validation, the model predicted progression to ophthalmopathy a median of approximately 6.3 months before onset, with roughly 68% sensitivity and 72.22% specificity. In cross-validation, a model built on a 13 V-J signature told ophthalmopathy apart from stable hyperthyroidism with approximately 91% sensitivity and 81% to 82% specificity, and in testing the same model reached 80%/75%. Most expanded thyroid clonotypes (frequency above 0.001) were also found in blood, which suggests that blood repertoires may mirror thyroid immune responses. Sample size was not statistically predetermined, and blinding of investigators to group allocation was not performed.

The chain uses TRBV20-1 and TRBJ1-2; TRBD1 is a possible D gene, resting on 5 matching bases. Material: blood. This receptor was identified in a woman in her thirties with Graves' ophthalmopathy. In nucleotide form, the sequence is TGCAGTGCTACGGCCCGGGAGGGGATATACTATGGCTACACCTTC. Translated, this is CSATAREGIYYGYTF.